Listed below are T cell receptor beta chains from one sample, sequenced in a study of T cells in localized non-small cell lung cancer. This table comes from immunoSEQ multiplex PCR, and its TCRdb copy is limited to in-frame clones, with some not included. The data hold fewer than 100,000 clones, with 80% observed a single time. Sequencing used peripheral blood, obtained before any cancer treatment. These receptor sequences come from a female donor older than 55 with stage I lung adenocarcinoma. Each CDR3 is given with its conserved first and last residue. The D gene is left open where the match is weak. Size is stated for part of the rows, as once, few or many counts, or as a class when the clone is expanded.

d_call,clone_size,v_call,cdr3_length,j_call,cdr3_nt,cdr3_aa
TRBD1,-,TRBV5-6,12,TRBJ2-7,TGTGCCAGCACCGTGACAGGGGGCGAGCAGTACTTC,CASTVTGGEQYF
TRBD1,-,TRBV7-9,13,TRBJ1-1,TGTGCCAGCAGCTTAGGGACAGGGGCGCCAGCTTTCTTT,CASSLGTGAPAFF
-,-,TRBV18,16,TRBJ2-5,TGTGCCAGCTCACCAGACGGGTCCCCCACAACAGAGACCCAGTACTTC,CASSPDGSPTTETQYF
-,few,TRBV27,14,TRBJ1-5,TGTGCCAGCAGTTTATCAAATGGTTATCAGCCCCAGCATTTT,CASSLSNGYQPQHF
TRBD1,-,TRBV9,15,TRBJ2-7,TGTGCCAGCAGCGTCGGACAGGGGGCTTCGGATGAGCAGTACTTC,CASSVGQGASDEQYF
-,-,TRBV9,14,TRBJ2-5,TGTGCCAGCAGCCTACTCGCCTCCGCTGCCCCCCAGTACTTC,CASSLLASAAPQYF
TRBD1,-,TRBV9,13,TRBJ1-2,TGTGCCAGCAGAGACAGGGGTAGCTATGGCTACACCTTC,CASRDRGSYGYTF
-,-,TRBV30,13,TRBJ1-1,TGTGCCTGGAAACTGGGGGCTTCAGGACGAGCTTTCTTT,CAWKLGASGRAFF
-,once,TRBV5-8,13,TRBJ1-2,TGTGCCAGCAGCCCGAACACTAGGGGGGAAGACACCTTC,CASSPNTRGEDTF
TRBD1,-,TRBV7-2,13,TRBJ1-2,TGTGCCAGCAGCCAGGGGGTCTCCGGGGGCTACACCTTC,CASSQGVSGGYTF
TRBD1,-,TRBV15,17,TRBJ1-2,TGTGCCACCAGCCCCGAATTCCGACAGGGAGGGGTCAATGGCTACACCTTC,CATSPEFRQGGVNGYTF
-,-,TRBV6-1,16,TRBJ2-5,TGTGCCAGCAGTGATACACTCCGGGGCAGACGAGAGACCCAGTACTTC,CASSDTLRGRRETQYF
-,-,TRBV5-1,15,TRBJ1-1,TGCGCCAGCAGCTTGGCTGGGGGAAGGGGAACTGAAGCTTTCTTT,CASSLAGGRGTEAFF
-,-,TRBV10-3,15,TRBJ2-2,TGTGCCATCAGTGAGGCAGGGACGAACACCGGGGAGCTGTTTTTT,CAISEAGTNTGELFF
-,-,TRBV19,14,TRBJ1-1,TGTGCCAGTAGTATAGGAGGGGGTCACACTGAAGCTTTCTTT,CASSIGGGHTEAFF
-,-,TRBV19,17,TRBJ1-1,TGTGCCAGTACTCCCCCTCTCGGCCCACTCCTGAGGAATGAAGCTTTCTTT,CASTPPLGPLLRNEAFF
-,-,TRBV9,13,TRBJ1-2,TGTGCCAGCAGCGTAGGAGCAGGGGTGGGCTACACCTTC,CASSVGAGVGYTF
-,-,TRBV7-2,19,TRBJ2-3,TGTGCCAGCAGCTTAGGGGTCCCGGGACAACCCTCTAGCACAGATACGCAGTATTTT,CASSLGVPGQPSSTDTQYF
-,few,TRBV2,15,TRBJ1-6,TGTGCCAGCAGTGATCCGACAGGACTTAATTCACCCCTCCACTTT,CASSDPTGLNSPLHF
TRBD1,-,TRBV18,16,TRBJ2-2,TGTGCCAGCTCACCACCCGGGACAGGGATCGCCGGGGAGCTGTTTTTT,CASSPPGTGIAGELFF
-,few,TRBV13,14,TRBJ2-7,TGTGCCAGCAGCTCCCCCGCAGAGCACTACGAGCAGTACTTC,CASSSPAEHYEQYF
TRBD2,-,TRBV7-8,16,TRBJ2-3,TGTGCCAGCAGCTCCGGACTAGCGGGGGGCACAGATACGCAGTATTTT,CASSSGLAGGTDTQYF
TRBD2,-,TRBV7-2,15,TRBJ2-5,TGTGCCAGCAGCACCCTAGCGGGGGGAGGAGAGACCCAGTACTTC,CASSTLAGGGETQYF
-,once,TRBV25-1,14,TRBJ2-7,TGTGCCAGCAGTACAGGACGGATATCCTACGAGCAGTACTTC,CASSTGRISYEQYF
-,-,TRBV6-6,12,TRBJ2-7,TGTGCCAGCAGGACAGGGACTCACGAGCAGTACTTC,CASRTGTHEQYF
-,-,TRBV6-5,14,TRBJ1-1,TGTGCCAGCAGCCCCTATGTCTCCCCCACTGAAGCTTTCTTT,CASSPYVSPTEAFF
TRBD1,-,TRBV2,15,TRBJ1-4,TGTGCCAGCACCAGAACGGACAGGGGGGAGGAAAAACTGTTTTTT,CASTRTDRGEEKLFF
TRBD2,-,TRBV10-3,15,TRBJ2-7,TGTGCCATCAGTTTAGAAGCGGGGAGCTCCTACGAGCAGTACTTC,CAISLEAGSSYEQYF
TRBD1,few,TRBV27,14,TRBJ2-7,TGTGCCAGCAGTTTTGGGGGACAGGGGAGCGAGCAGTACTTC,CASSFGGQGSEQYF
-,few,TRBV6-6,16,TRBJ1-5,TGTGCCAGCAGTTACTCGGGCGGGTCTAGCAATCAGCCCCAGCATTTT,CASSYSGGSSNQPQHF
TRBD1,-,TRBV29-1,14,TRBJ2-7,TGCAGCGTTGAGCCGACAGGGGTCGGGGACGAGCAGTACTTC,CSVEPTGVGDEQYF
-,-,TRBV5-5,15,TRBJ2-3,TGTGCCAGCAGCTTATCGAGAATAGCTCAGGATACGCAGTATTTT,CASSLSRIAQDTQYF
TRBD1,-,TRBV19,13,TRBJ1-5,TGTGCCAGTAGTAGGACAGGGCAAGGGTCCCAGCATTTT,CASSRTGQGSQHF
-,once,TRBV6-5,12,TRBJ2-7,TGTGCCAGCAGCACAACACGCTACGAGCAGTACTTC,CASSTTRYEQYF
-,-,TRBV27,15,TRBJ1-5,TGTGCCAGCACCTCAACAGGGAATAGCAATCAGCCCCAGCATTTT,CASTSTGNSNQPQHF
-,-,TRBV28,13,TRBJ1-1,TGTGCCAGCTCATCAGGGAGGCTGGGTGAAGCTTTCTTT,CASSSGRLGEAFF
-,-,TRBV19,12,TRBJ1-2,TGTGCCAGTAGATTCCAGGGTGGAGGCTACACCTTC,CASRFQGGGYTF
-,few,TRBV5-1,13,TRBJ1-1,TGCGCCAGCAGCTTGGGTGGGGGAGCTGAAGCTTTCTTT,CASSLGGGAEAFF
TRBD1,-,TRBV5-6,14,TRBJ1-2,TGTGCCAGCAGCTTCGGACAGGGGGCGCTGGGCTACACCTTC,CASSFGQGALGYTF
-,few,TRBV9,16,TRBJ2-1,TGTGCCAGCAGCGTAGGTAGCGACCCCTCCTACAATGAGCAGTTCTTC,CASSVGSDPSYNEQFF
-,-,TRBV4-3,13,TRBJ2-1,TGCGCCAGCAGCCCCTACCAGGGGAATGAGCAGTTCTTC,CASSPYQGNEQFF
-,-,TRBV4-2,13,TRBJ1-2,TGTGCCAGCAGCCAGGCAGGGTCATATGGCTACACCTTC,CASSQAGSYGYTF
-,few,TRBV5-1,15,TRBJ2-2,TGCGCCAGCAGCGATGTTGGGACGTTTGCCGGGGAGCTGTTTTTT,CASSDVGTFAGELFF
-,few,TRBV2,16,TRBJ1-3,TGTGCCAGCAGCCGCGAAGGGGGGACGGCTGGAAACACCATATATTTT,CASSREGGTAGNTIYF
-,-,TRBV29-1,16,TRBJ2-1,TGCAGCGTTAAATACCGGGACTTCAGCCTGGGGAATGAGCAGTTCTTC,CSVKYRDFSLGNEQFF
-,few,TRBV18,15,TRBJ2-5,TGTGCCAGCTCACCAGCCGGACGGAGGGGAGAGACCCAGTACTTC,CASSPAGRRGETQYF
TRBD2,-,TRBV7-9,15,TRBJ2-3,TGTGCCAGCAGCTTAGAAGCGGGAGGGACAGATACGCAGTATTTT,CASSLEAGGTDTQYF
-,-,TRBV5-3,12,TRBJ2-2,TGTGCCAGAAGCTGGGGAGGCGGGGAGCTGTTTTTT,CARSWGGGELFF
-,-,TRBV5-1,16,TRBJ2-1,TGCGCCAGCAGCCAGGGACTGGAGAGCTCCTACAATGAGCAGTTCTTC,CASSQGLESSYNEQFF
-,-,TRBV7-6,15,TRBJ1-2,TGTGCCAGCAGCTTAGAGGTGGGGGCGAACTATGGCTACACCTTC,CASSLEVGANYGYTF